The 19 T cell receptor delta chains below come from one sample, sequenced in a study of gamma-delta chains in newborns, infants, children. TCRdb repeated clone calling on the reads with CATT. Seen here are fewer than 2,000 delta-chain clones, about 40% observed once, and the top ten hold 16%. Sequencing was performed on blood. The receptors shown here come from a child who had a fever.

Points on this clone: This CDR3 is also generated by other DNA sequences in the sample. V usage is TRDV2 and J usage is TRDJ1; 11 bases fit TRDD3. This CDR3 has 16 amino acids. Trimming took 1 base from V and 0 from J; bases not matched to a gene: 3. Germline V lookup: CDR1 GEAIGNYY, CDR2 EKD. CDR3 loop: CACDTLGDTYTDKLIF. The CDR3 DNA follows: TGTGCCTGTGACACTTTGGGGGATACGTACACCGATAAACTCATCTTT.

This clone came up a few times. The V and J genes are TRDV2 and TRDJ1, with 11 bases identical to TRDD3. J lost 3 bases, V lost 2 bases, and 10 bases had no gene match. The CDR3 runs 17 residues. Germline CDR1 GEAIGNYY, CDR2 EKD. The chain's CDR3 is CACDKLTSGGYSDKLIF. CDR3 bases: TGTGCCTGTGACAAGCTAACGTCTGGGGGATACTCCGATAAACTCATCTTT.

Points on this clone: Mismatch with germline at one junction end may stem from a read error. The same CDR3 is also encoded by other DNA sequences in this sample. This chain links TRDV2 with TRDJ1; no clear D. Germline-derived CDR1 and CDR2 are GEAIGNYY and EKD. The CDR3 is 15 amino acids. The CDR3 spells CACDTVGLYTDKLIF. The CDR3 DNA is TGCGCCTGTGACACCGTTGGGTTGTACACCGATAAACTCATCTTT.

As to this clone: Other DNA sequences within the sample encode an identical CDR3. In nucleotides, the CDR3 is TGTGCCTGTGACACCGTGGAAACTGGGGGAGCTCCTCCTCTGTACACCGATAAACTCATCTTT. Its translation is CACDTVETGGAPPLYTDKLIF. The genes are TRDV2 and TRDJ1, with 9 positions matching TRDD3. The CDR3 is 21 residues long. The germline V gene has CDR1 GEAIGNYY and CDR2 EKD. The V and J ends lost 0 bases and 0 bases, in that order; junction bases with no gene match: 19.

As for this clone: One end of the junction varies from germline; a read error may be responsible. The chain uses TRDV2 and TRDJ3; tentative D call: TRDD2 (6 bases). CDR3 length: 17 residues. From germline, CDR1 is GEAIGNYY and CDR2 EKD. CDR3 DNA: TGCGCCTGTGACACTCCTTCCCCCTCCCGGGACACCCGACAGATGTTTTTC. This sequence encodes CACDTPSPSRDTRQMFF.

V gene TRDV1 combines with J gene TRDJ1; 8 bases map to TRDD2. Germline CDR1 TSWWSYY, CDR2 QGS. The length of the CDR3 is 20 residues. The ends lost 0 bases at V and 0 bases at J; junction bases unmatched: 15. CDR3: CALGELSLFLRGLYTDKLIF. The CDR3 DNA sequence: TGTGCTCTTGGGGAACTATCCCTCTTCCTACGAGGACTGTACACCGATAAACTCATCTTT.

On this clone: The same CDR3 can be traced to other DNA sequences in this sample. CDR3 sequence (DNA): TGTGCCTGTGACGGCCTGGGGACTGCGAACACCGATAAACTCATCTTT. Residues: CACDGLGTANTDKLIF. The V and J genes are TRDV2 and TRDJ1; the D gene is possibly TRDD3 (6 bases). V lost 3 bases to trimming and J lost 0 bases, with 16 bases between them. Germline CDR1 and CDR2: GEAIGNYY and EKD. This CDR3 comprises 16 residues.

Points on this clone: It may be a read error: a sequence one base away is much more abundant. Other DNA sequences in the same sample also yield this CDR3. The J gene is TRDJ1, the V gene TRDV2; the match to TRDD3 covers 7 bases. This CDR3 region has 15 residues. V lost 7 bases and J lost 2; bases outside the gene matches: 12. The germline gives CDR1 GEAIGNYY, CDR2 EKD. CDR3 loop: CACPLLGISTDKLIF. CDR3 nucleotide sequence: TGTGCCTGCCCTTTACTGGGGATCTCTACCGATAAACTCATCTTT.

Within the sample, this clone is large (0.1 to 1%). This CDR3 is also generated by other DNA sequences in the sample. The V and J genes are TRDV2 and TRDJ3; 13 bases fit TRDD3. The CDR3 sequence is 22 residues long. The ends lost 0 bases at V and 3 bases at J; junction bases unmatched: 13. The V gene's germline CDR1 is GEAIGNYY and CDR2 EKD. The CDR3 region is CACDTVGTSTGGYVWDTRQMFF. The CDR3 coding sequence is TGTGCCTGTGACACCGTTGGGACGAGTACTGGGGGATACGTCTGGGACACCCGACAGATGTTTTTC.

This clone showed up just a few times. DNA for the CDR3: TGTGCCTGTGACACCGTTCGGATACTGGGGGATAGTCGGGCCCGTAAACTCATCTTT. Amino acid sequence: CACDTVRILGDSRARKLIF. The chain uses TRDV2 and TRDJ1, with 11 nucleotides matching TRDD3. The CDR3 consists of 19 residues. J was trimmed by 7 bases and V by 0 bases; bases with no gene match: 18. Germline assignment: CDR1 GEAIGNYY and CDR2 EKD.

This sequence joins TRDV1 and TRDJ1, with D uncertain. This CDR3 spans 12 amino acids. Germline values: CDR1 TSWWSYY, CDR2 QGS. Trimming removed 4 bases from V and 6 bases from J, with 9 bases in between. The DNA of the CDR3 is TGTGCTCTTGGGGGCCCTGGCCATAAACTCATCTTT. Amino acid sequence: CALGGPGHKLIF.

By sample fraction, this clone is hyperexpanded. The sample carries other DNA sequences with the same CDR3. The chain uses TRDV2 and TRDJ3; TRDD3 might be the D (5 bases). Germline V gene sequence: CDR1 GEAIGNYY, CDR2 EKD. The CDR3 contains 21 residues. The germline V and J ends were trimmed by 3 bases and 0 bases, with 23 bases remaining between them. This chain's CDR3 is CACDSIVLGSQGSWDTRQMFF. The CDR3 DNA reads TGTGCCTGTGACTCCATCGTTTTGGGGTCCCAGGGCTCCTGGGACACCCGACAGATGTTTTTC.

This clone is categorized as large. Different DNA sequences within this sample yield the same CDR3. CDR3 sequence reads: CACDALLGANTDKLIF. CDR3 DNA: TGTGCCTGTGACGCCCTACTGGGGGCTAACACCGATAAACTCATCTTT. The gene calls are TRDV2 and TRDJ1; 8 bases are a match to TRDD3. There are 16 residues in the CDR3. Germline V gives CDR1 GEAIGNYY, CDR2 EKD. The V and J ends lost 3 bases and 0 bases, in that order; junction bases with no gene match: 8.

This chain links TRDV2 with TRDJ1; TRDD3 matches at 8 bases. With 4 bases clipped from V and 2 bases from J, the junction kept 11 bases outside the gene matches. This CDR3 contains 16 residues. CDR1 is GEAIGNYY and CDR2 is EKD in the germline V gene. The CDR3, as DNA: TGTGCCTGTGAAAGGCTGGGGGACTTTGGGACCGATAAACTCATCTTT. The encoded protein is CACERLGDFGTDKLIF.

A few counts support this clone. V usage is TRDV2 and J usage is TRDJ3; 11 positions agree with TRDD3. CDR3 length equals 18 residues. CDR1 is GEAIGNYY and CDR2 is EKD in the germline V gene. V was clipped by 1 base and J by 2 bases; unmatched bases: 3. The CDR3 nucleotides read TGTGCCTGTGACACGCTGGGGGATACTACCTGGGACACCCGACAGATGTTTTTC. Protein sequence: CACDTLGDTTWDTRQMFF.

The chain has TRDV2 and TRDJ1, with 8 bases fitting TRDD3. Per the germline V gene, CDR1 is GEAIGNYY and CDR2 is EKD. J was trimmed by 8 bases and V by 3 bases; bases with no gene match: 22. The CDR3 contains 18 residues. The CDR3 reads CACDLLGVTLRDHSKLIF. The CDR3 DNA reads TGTGCCTGTGACCTACTGGGGGTAACCCTCCGGGACCATTCGAAACTCATCTTT.

This clone has only a few counts. The genes are TRDV2 and TRDJ3; 13 bases line up with TRDD3. Trimming cost V 4 bases and J 2 bases; bases outside gene matches: 7. The CDR3 covers 19 residues. Per germline, CDR1 GEAIGNYY and CDR2 EKD. CDR3 sequence reads: CACDSLLGDTAWDTRQMFF. The DNA of the CDR3 is TGTGCCTGTGATTCACTACTGGGGGATACGGCCTGGGACACCCGACAGATGTTTTTC.

The chain uses TRDV2 and TRDJ3, with 13 bases lining up with TRDD3. The length of the CDR3 is 20 residues. CDR1 is GEAIGNYY, CDR2 EKD, per germline. Trimming removed 3 bases from V and 0 bases from J; junction bases left unmatched: 7. The CDR3 bases are TGTGCCTGTGACCCTGTACTGGGGGATACGGTCTCCTGGGACACCCGACAGATGTTTTTC. Translating it yields CACDPVLGDTVSWDTRQMFF.

V is TRDV2 and J is TRDJ3; 8 bases line up with TRDD3. The germline V gene has CDR1 GEAIGNYY and CDR2 EKD. The CDR3 has 19 amino acids. V trimming: 0 bases; J trimming: 1 base; junction bases outside the gene matches: 7. CDR3 amino acids: CACDTVEGYGSWDTRQMFF. The CDR3 nucleotides are TGTGCCTGTGACACCGTTGAGGGATACGGGTCCTGGGACACCCGACAGATGTTTTTC.